The rows below give T cell receptor beta chains drawn from one sample of a study of early T cells in non-severe SARS-CoV-2 infection. TCRdb reprocessed the 5' RACE reads with MiXCR, giving one entry per CDR3 protein. The data show some 66,000 distinct CDR3 sequences, approximately 9.2% seen once. Sequenced input: whole blood. The receptors were sampled from an adult who was a healthcare worker with PCR-confirmed SARS-CoV-2 infection or an uninfected control (not recorded which). The conserved cysteine and the conserved F or W are not part of the CDR3 here.

V gene: TRBV2; CDR3 protein: ASTWDQNNEQF
V gene: TRBV11-2; CDR3 protein: ASSYERVAETQY
V gene: TRBV15; CDR3 protein: ATSVGATTPGY
V gene: TRBV3-1; CDR3 protein: ASSPRLAGGPQY
V gene: TRBV29-1; CDR3 protein: SVDRCNQPQH
V gene: TRBV6-5; CDR3 protein: ASSYSGGRSYSYT
V gene: TRBV5-4; CDR3 protein: ASSWTSGTTNEQY
V gene: TRBV12-3/TRBV12-4; CDR3 protein: ASFGGSYSYNEQF
V gene: TRBV29-1; CDR3 protein: SVSSDREASPLH
V gene: TRBV29-1; CDR3 protein: SAGQGVEAF
V gene: TRBV10-2; CDR3 protein: ASSESGGEQY
V gene: TRBV5-5; CDR3 protein: ASSRVEGAHNEQF
V gene: TRBV18; CDR3 protein: ASSPVPGSNEKLF
V gene: TRBV6-4; CDR3 protein: ASSETGGGTGELF
V gene: TRBV12-3/TRBV12-4; CDR3 protein: ASSLAGRGNSPLH
V gene: TRBV20-1; CDR3 protein: SAVLNQETQY
V gene: TRBV11-2; CDR3 protein: ASRLQAGANVLT
V gene: TRBV18; CDR3 protein: ASSPPGLGSYGEQF
V gene: TRBV2; CDR3 protein: ASSKRRGQETQY
V gene: TRBV5-1; CDR3 protein: ASSLARGGDGTGELF
V gene: TRBV5-1; CDR3 protein: ASSLEAALGTEAF
V gene: TRBV6-2/TRBV6-3; CDR3 protein: ASSPLPGRGYEQY
V gene: TRBV7-6; CDR3 protein: ASSFLAGGYEQF
V gene: TRBV30; CDR3 protein: AWSRAGVSKTGELF
V gene: TRBV24-1; CDR3 protein: ATSDSPASTDTQY
V gene: TRBV7-3; CDR3 protein: ASSLMSGAVTEAF
V gene: TRBV7-2; CDR3 protein: ASSEGLRYNEQF
V gene: TRBV7-7; CDR3 protein: ASSLGSAGGTQY
V gene: TRBV29-1; CDR3 protein: SVEGGPTDTQY
V gene: TRBV12-3/TRBV12-4; CDR3 protein: ASKPSPGLAGPSYNEQF
V gene: TRBV7-9; CDR3 protein: ASGQGGNSPLH
V gene: TRBV10-3; CDR3 protein: AISEAPQIGGSF
V gene: TRBV6-1; CDR3 protein: ASSEHPDRDLYSNQPQH
V gene: TRBV19; CDR3 protein: ASSPPVRIGGAGVSYNEQF
V gene: TRBV29-1; CDR3 protein: SVEWGSSGYEQY
V gene: TRBV6-1; CDR3 protein: ATTLAGPYNEQF
V gene: TRBV6-2/TRBV6-3; CDR3 protein: ASSVWTGDTEAF
V gene: TRBV10-3; CDR3 protein: AISAGQSLYEQY
V gene: TRBV6-6; CDR3 protein: ASSAQGSGTEAF
V gene: TRBV13; CDR3 protein: ASSFGLAGVPDTQY
V gene: TRBV19; CDR3 protein: ASSDPSGSVNEQY
V gene: TRBV3-1; CDR3 protein: ASSQGAGAADTQY
V gene: TRBV7-6; CDR3 protein: ASSDTSGRAGTGELF
V gene: TRBV20-1; CDR3 protein: SARGTVFSNQY
V gene: TRBV5-6; CDR3 protein: ASSLGLAGSYNEQF
V gene: TRBV6-6; CDR3 protein: ASSYHRISGENEKLF
V gene: TRBV7-8; CDR3 protein: ASSSKDREIGYGYT
V gene: TRBV6-6; CDR3 protein: ASSLMNTGELF
V gene: TRBV7-8; CDR3 protein: ASSSDRGLTDTQY
V gene: TRBV28; CDR3 protein: ASSSGTSAYNEQF
V gene: TRBV7-2; CDR3 protein: ASSHGTHRPSGRHPSTDTQY
V gene: TRBV6-1; CDR3 protein: ASTPPGRLNTEAF
V gene: TRBV28; CDR3 protein: ASSLGTSGRVNNEQF
V gene: TRBV7-2; CDR3 protein: ASSLSAGTHTGELF
V gene: TRBV30; CDR3 protein: AWSVLGGDNSPLH
V gene: TRBV20-1; CDR3 protein: SATTGNNEQF